This is a list of T cell receptor beta chains from one sample in a study of OX40 agonist ivuxolimab in advanced cancers. Sequencing used immunoSEQ multiplex PCR; TCRdb keeps in-frame clones, though not all of them. This sample has some 64,000 clones, with about 92% found just once. Source: CD4+ or CD8+ T cells sorted from blood, taken in a trial of the OX40 agonist ivuxolimab. The receptor source for this set is an adult with an advanced solid tumor such as melanoma, head and neck, liver or kidney cancer. Both conserved end residues are part of each CDR3. Fields, in order: D gene, V gene, J gene, CDR3 protein, CDR3 DNA. A D gene is named only where the DNA matches it firmly.

D gene: -
V gene: TRBV4-1
J gene: TRBJ1-2
CDR3 protein: CASSQVAGNYGYTF
CDR3 DNA: TGCGCCAGCAGCCAAGTTGCCGGTAACTATGGCTACACCTTC

D gene: TRBD2
V gene: TRBV28
J gene: TRBJ2-3
CDR3 protein: CASSSGLAGGDTQYF
CDR3 DNA: TGTGCCAGCAGTTCCGGGCTAGCGGGGGGGGATACGCAGTATTTT

D gene: -
V gene: TRBV6-5
J gene: TRBJ1-1
CDR3 protein: CASSWDKGNTEAFF
CDR3 DNA: TGTGCCAGCAGTTGGGACAAGGGGAACACTGAAGCTTTCTTT

D gene: -
V gene: TRBV14
J gene: TRBJ1-2
CDR3 protein: CASSPAGGSNYGYTF
CDR3 DNA: TGTGCCAGCAGCCCTGCGGGGGGGTCTAACTATGGCTACACCTTC

D gene: TRBD2
V gene: TRBV2
J gene: TRBJ2-3
CDR3 protein: CASAWTSGSDTQYF
CDR3 DNA: TGTGCCAGCGCATGGACTAGCGGGAGTGATACGCAGTATTTT

D gene: -
V gene: TRBV5-1
J gene: TRBJ2-1
CDR3 protein: CASSSSYEHNEQFF
CDR3 DNA: TGCGCCAGCAGCTCCTCCTACGAGCACAATGAGCAGTTCTTC

D gene: TRBD1
V gene: TRBV2
J gene: TRBJ1-2
CDR3 protein: CAREDRMAGGYTF
CDR3 DNA: TGTGCCAGGGAGGACAGGATGGCGGGGGGCTACACCTTC

D gene: -
V gene: TRBV27
J gene: TRBJ1-6
CDR3 protein: CASRLAAYNSPLHF
CDR3 DNA: TGTGCCAGCAGGCTGGCAGCATATAATTCACCCCTCCACTTT

D gene: TRBD1
V gene: TRBV5-5
J gene: TRBJ2-1
CDR3 protein: CASSLEPTGTNEQFF
CDR3 DNA: TGTGCCAGCAGCTTGGAACCGACAGGGACGAATGAGCAGTTCTTC

D gene: TRBD1
V gene: TRBV27
J gene: TRBJ2-1
CDR3 protein: CASSPGTGSYNEQFF
CDR3 DNA: TGTGCCAGCAGTCCCGGGACAGGCTCCTACAATGAGCAGTTCTTC

D gene: -
V gene: TRBV6-1
J gene: TRBJ1-2
CDR3 protein: CASSELDGRNLGYGYTF
CDR3 DNA: TGTGCCAGCAGTGAGCTAGACGGGAGAAACTTGGGGTATGGCTACACCTTC

D gene: -
V gene: TRBV19
J gene: TRBJ2-5
CDR3 protein: CASSIRVLETQYF
CDR3 DNA: TGTGCCAGTAGTATTAGGGTTCTGGAGACCCAGTACTTC

D gene: TRBD2
V gene: TRBV6-6
J gene: TRBJ2-7
CDR3 protein: CASTQRPGTNYEQYF
CDR3 DNA: TGTGCCAGCACTCAGCGCCCCGGGACTAACTACGAGCAGTACTTC

D gene: TRBD1
V gene: TRBV2
J gene: TRBJ1-1
CDR3 protein: CASRLGRQGLTEAFF
CDR3 DNA: TGTGCCAGCAGGCTCGGGCGACAGGGTCTAACTGAAGCTTTCTTT

D gene: TRBD2
V gene: TRBV9
J gene: TRBJ2-7
CDR3 protein: CASSVSGGATYEQYF
CDR3 DNA: TGTGCCAGCAGCGTTAGCGGGGGGGCCACCTACGAGCAGTACTTC

D gene: TRBD1
V gene: TRBV6-5
J gene: TRBJ1-6
CDR3 protein: CASSYEGTGINSPLHF
CDR3 DNA: TGTGCCAGCAGTTACGAGGGGACAGGGATCAATTCACCCCTCCACTTT

D gene: TRBD1
V gene: TRBV2
J gene: TRBJ1-1
CDR3 protein: CASRLTGANTEAFF
CDR3 DNA: TGTGCCAGCAGACTGACAGGGGCCAACACTGAAGCTTTCTTT

D gene: -
V gene: TRBV19
J gene: TRBJ1-5
CDR3 protein: CASSRANQPQHF
CDR3 DNA: TGTGCCAGTAGCAGGGCCAATCAGCCCCAGCATTTT

D gene: TRBD1
V gene: TRBV30
J gene: TRBJ1-5
CDR3 protein: CAWKQTGTPYSNQPQHF
CDR3 DNA: TGTGCCTGGAAACAGACAGGGACCCCGTATAGCAATCAGCCCCAGCATTTT

D gene: TRBD1
V gene: TRBV5-1
J gene: TRBJ2-3
CDR3 protein: CASSSRQGPDTQYF
CDR3 DNA: TGCGCCAGCAGCTCAAGACAGGGACCAGATACGCAGTATTTT

D gene: -
V gene: TRBV6-6
J gene: TRBJ1-1
CDR3 protein: CASSSPTQHTEAFF
CDR3 DNA: TGTGCCAGCAGCTCCCCGACCCAGCACACTGAAGCTTTCTTT

D gene: TRBD2
V gene: TRBV6-1
J gene: TRBJ2-7
CDR3 protein: CASGRNGGAGYEQYF
CDR3 DNA: TGTGCCAGCGGACGGAACGGGGGGGCCGGGTACGAGCAGTACTTC

D gene: TRBD2
V gene: TRBV5-1
J gene: TRBJ2-1
CDR3 protein: CASSFPRSGASSYNEQFF
CDR3 DNA: TGCGCCAGCAGCTTCCCCCGAAGCGGGGCGAGCTCCTACAATGAGCAGTTCTTC

D gene: TRBD1
V gene: TRBV6-1
J gene: TRBJ1-1
CDR3 protein: CASSVNRGPEAFF
CDR3 DNA: TGTGCCAGCAGTGTTAACAGGGGACCTGAAGCTTTCTTT

D gene: -
V gene: TRBV30
J gene: TRBJ2-3
CDR3 protein: CAWSSGAGLVVDTQYF
CDR3 DNA: TGTGCCTGGAGTTCGGGGGCTGGACTAGTTGTGGATACGCAGTATTTT

D gene: -
V gene: TRBV27
J gene: TRBJ1-1
CDR3 protein: CASSLSDLNTEAFF
CDR3 DNA: TGTGCCAGCAGTTTATCTGACCTGAACACTGAAGCTTTCTTT

D gene: -
V gene: TRBV6-1
J gene: TRBJ1-5
CDR3 protein: CASSKQGRNQPQHF
CDR3 DNA: TGTGCCAGCAGTAAACAGGGACGCAATCAGCCCCAGCATTTT

D gene: TRBD1
V gene: TRBV29-1
J gene: TRBJ1-6
CDR3 protein: CSVADRGGSPLHF
CDR3 DNA: TGCAGCGTAGCAGACAGGGGTGGCTCACCCCTCCACTTT